This T cell receptor (beta chain) appears in the sequencing data of a study of neurological immune-mediated disorders. Study summary: Multiple sclerosis patients numbered around 34, with 31 relapsing-remitting and 3 secondary progressive.

TCRdb reprocessed the 5' RACE reads with MiXCR, giving one entry per CDR3 protein. The sample comprises about 55,000 distinct CDR3 sequences, around 3.5% of which are singletons, and 5% to 7% rests with the top ten. This clonotype was seen repeatedly, ten times or more. The antigen is undetermined. The unsorted libraries were generated from a total of 2 million PBMCs, which had been stored in RNAlater at -80 C. This CDR3 contains 13 residues. Per germline, CDR1 DFQATT and CDR2 SNEGSKA (reference sequence). The J segment lost 9 bases and the V segment lost 5 bases, leaving 9 bases of the junction unmatched. General study points: The greatest TCR clonal expansion occurred in HTLV-1-associated myelopathy and the least in multiple sclerosis, which fell below healthy controls.

The chain links TRBV20-1 to TRBJ1-2; TRBD1 matches 10 bases. Sequencing used PBMCs. The sequence was obtained from a man aged 55 to 70 with multiple sclerosis. CDR3 region: CSALTGTGVSYTF. CDR3 in DNA: TGCAGTGCTCTTACCGGGACAGGGGTTAGCTACACCTTC.